This T cell receptor beta chain was sequenced in a study of T cell responses to AZD1222 COVID-19 vaccine. Overall study findings and caveats: Increased Spike-specific TCR breadth and depth were observed after two AZD1222 doses. Donors were mostly white British, more females; clonal diversity possibly underestimated. The span of vaccine-associated CD4 TCRs extended across spike, with dominance at 160-218 and 743-854.

A note on this clone: Its specificity is unknown.

V gave up 6 bases and J gave up 8 bases, with 22 bases separating them. The CDR3 contains 15 residues. Germline lookup yields CDR1 MNHEY and CDR2 SMNVEV (reference sequence). Some clones are missing from TCRdb's copy, which holds only in-frame ones; the method was immunoSEQ multiplex PCR. The sample holds hundreds of thousands of clones; more than 85% are singletons and the top ten take 0.9% to 1.1%. The chain recombines TRBV27 with TRBJ1-1, with D maybe TRBD1 (6 bases). The input for sequencing was peripheral blood, taken on day 0 of MenACWY control vaccination. The sequence derives from an adult in good health. The CDR3 DNA sequence: TGTGCCAGCAGCCCAGTGGGGGGCCGTCGATTCGAAGCTTTCTTT. Residues: CASSPVGGRRFEAFF.